This T cell receptor (beta chain) appears in the sequencing data of a study of T cells in localized non-small cell lung cancer. Study outcomes and limitations: There were a median around 57 of the top 100 tumor clones appearing in adjacent lung. Elevated blood T cell density was associated with longer overall survival. Uninvolved adjacent lung had more T cell clonality than any other tissue, topping tumor.

Sequencing was performed with immunoSEQ multiplex PCR; in TCRdb, only in-frame clones are kept and a portion is missing. The sample has 35,000 to 40,000 clones; around nine tenths are singletons. As regards this clone: Its antigen is still unknown.

V was pared by 5 bases and J by 2 bases, with 13 bases between. The germline V gene has CDR1 MNHNS and CDR2 SASEGT. This CDR3 region has 14 residues. The sample in question was peripheral blood, obtained before any cancer treatment. The TCR was taken from a woman aged 35-70 years with stage I lung adenocarcinoma. The J gene is TRBJ2-7, the V gene TRBV6-1, with a possible D match to TRBD2 (7 bases). The CDR3 reads CASSYVGGPYEQYF. Here the CDR3 DNA reads TGTGCCAGCAGTTATGTGGGGGGGCCCTACGAGCAGTACTTC.